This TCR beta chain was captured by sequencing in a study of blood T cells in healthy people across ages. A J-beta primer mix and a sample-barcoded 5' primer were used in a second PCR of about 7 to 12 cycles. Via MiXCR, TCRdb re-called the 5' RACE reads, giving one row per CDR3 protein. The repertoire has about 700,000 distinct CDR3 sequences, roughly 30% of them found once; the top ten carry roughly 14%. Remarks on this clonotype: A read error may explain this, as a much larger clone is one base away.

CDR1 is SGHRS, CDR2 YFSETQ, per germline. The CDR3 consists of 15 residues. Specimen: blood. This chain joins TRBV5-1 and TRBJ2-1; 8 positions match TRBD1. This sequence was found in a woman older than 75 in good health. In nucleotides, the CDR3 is TGCGCCAGCCGCTTGCAGGGGGCAGCGTACAATGAGCAGTTCTTC. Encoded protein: CASRLQGAAYNEQFF.